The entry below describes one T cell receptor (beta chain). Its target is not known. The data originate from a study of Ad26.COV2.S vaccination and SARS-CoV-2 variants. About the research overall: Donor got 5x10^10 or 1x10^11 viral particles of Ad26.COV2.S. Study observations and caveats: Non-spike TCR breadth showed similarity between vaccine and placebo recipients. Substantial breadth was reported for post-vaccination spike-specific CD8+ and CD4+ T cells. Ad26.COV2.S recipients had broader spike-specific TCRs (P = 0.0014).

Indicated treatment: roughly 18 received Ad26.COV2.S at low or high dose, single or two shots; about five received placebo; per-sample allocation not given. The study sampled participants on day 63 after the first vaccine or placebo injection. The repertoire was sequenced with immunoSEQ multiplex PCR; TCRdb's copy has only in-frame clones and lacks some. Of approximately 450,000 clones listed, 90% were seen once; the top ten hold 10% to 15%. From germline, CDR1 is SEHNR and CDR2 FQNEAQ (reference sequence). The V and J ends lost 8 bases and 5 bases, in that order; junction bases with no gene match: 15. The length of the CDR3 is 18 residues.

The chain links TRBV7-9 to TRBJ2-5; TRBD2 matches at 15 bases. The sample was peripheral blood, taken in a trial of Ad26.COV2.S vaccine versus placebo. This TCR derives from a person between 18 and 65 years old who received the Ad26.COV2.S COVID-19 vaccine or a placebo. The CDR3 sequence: CASRPGLAGGPGYETQYF. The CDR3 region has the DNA TGTGCCAGCCGTCCGGGACTAGCGGGAGGCCCGGGGTATGAGACCCAGTACTTC. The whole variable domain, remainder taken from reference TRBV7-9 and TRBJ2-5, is DTGVSQNPRHKITKRGQNVTFRCDPISEHNRLYWYRQTLGQGPEFLTYFQNEAQLEKSRLLSDRFSAERPKGSFSTLEIQRTEQGDSAMYLCASRPGLAGGPGYETQYFGPGTRLLVL.